This is a list of T cell receptor beta chains from one sample in a study of blood T cell repertoires in COVID-19. Assay: immunoSEQ multiplex PCR; the TCRdb copy retains only in-frame clones and omits some. Here the sample spans 180,000 or so clones, less than 80% being singletons. Sequencing input: peripheral blood. The receptors originated from a man aged 50-59 years who had recovered from COVID-19. The CDR3 runs from the conserved cysteine through the conserved F or W. The D gene is left open where the match is weak. The size of a clone is reported for some rows only, either as once, few or many, or as a class for expanded clones.

TRBD2 | 19 | NA | TRBJ2-1 | TRBV4-1 | CASSQSLSGGTKTYNEQFF | TGCGCCAGCAGCCAATCTCTAAGCGGGGGGACGAAAACATACAATGAGCAGTTCTTC
NA | 11 | many | TRBJ1-4 | TRBV5-5 | CASSLTGKLFF | TGTGCCAGCAGCTTAACGGGGAAACTGTTTTTT
TRBD1 | 16 | once | TRBJ2-7 | TRBV5-6 | CASSLTRTGRNYEQYF | TGTGCCAGCAGCTTAACGCGGACAGGGAGAAACTACGAGCAGTACTTC
NA | 16 | NA | TRBJ2-6 | TRBV11-2 | CASSWGRGSGANVLTF | TGTGCCAGCAGCTGGGGACGGGGGTCTGGGGCCAACGTCCTGACTTTC
NA | 14 | few | TRBJ1-1 | TRBV6-6 | CASSRQSMNTEAFF | TGTGCCAGCAGTCGACAGTCAATGAACACTGAAGCTTTCTTT
TRBD2 | 16 | NA | TRBJ2-7 | TRBV5-3 | CARSLKEGGRSYEQYF | TGTGCCAGAAGCTTGAAGGAAGGCGGGAGGTCCTACGAGCAGTACTTC
TRBD1 | 15 | NA | TRBJ1-4 | TRBV10-3 | CAISLGQGASEKLFF | TGTGCCATCAGCCTTGGACAGGGCGCCTCCGAAAAACTGTTTTTT
TRBD2 | 14 | many | TRBJ2-1 | TRBV7-9 | CASSLFGGSDEQFF | TGTGCCAGCAGCTTATTCGGGGGGTCGGATGAGCAGTTCTTC
TRBD2 | 18 | NA | TRBJ2-3 | TRBV27 | CASSLRGTSGRTTDTQYF | TGTGCCAGCAGTTTAAGGGGGACTAGCGGGAGGACCACAGATACGCAGTATTTT
NA | 14 | NA | TRBJ2-3 | TRBV7-6 | CASSPRGGSDTQYF | TGTGCCAGCAGCCCCCGAGGGGGATCAGATACGCAGTATTTT
TRBD2 | 15 | NA | TRBJ2-3 | TRBV3-1/TRBV3-2 | CASSQAGGRTDTQYF | TGTGCCAGCAGCCAAGCGGGAGGCAGGACAGATACGCAGTATTTT
TRBD1 | 16 | NA | TRBJ1-6 | TRBV7-2 | CASSLWPGGSNSPLHF | TGTGCCAGCAGCTTATGGCCAGGGGGAAGTAATTCACCCCTCCACTTT
TRBD1 | 15 | NA | TRBJ2-5 | TRBV10-1 | CASSESGTGKETQYF | TGCGCCAGCAGTGAGTCTGGGACAGGGAAAGAGACCCAGTACTTC
TRBD2 | 14 | many | TRBJ2-3 | TRBV19 | CASIPSGGQDTQYF | TGTGCCAGTATCCCTAGCGGGGGTCAAGATACGCAGTATTTT
TRBD1 | 17 | NA | TRBJ1-6 | TRBV5-1 | CASSYSGVGQGDSPLHF | TGCGCCAGCAGCTATTCAGGCGTGGGACAGGGGGATTCACCCCTCCACTTT
NA | 12 | NA | TRBJ2-2 | TRBV11-2 | CASSHSGGELFF | TGTGCCAGCAGCCATAGCGGCGGGGAGCTGTTTTTT
NA | 16 | NA | TRBJ2-7 | TRBV30 | CAWSPLKQEYSYEQYF | TGTGCCTGGAGTCCTCTCAAACAGGAATACTCCTACGAGCAGTACTTC
NA | 16 | NA | TRBJ1-5 | TRBV19 | CASSIGTGSNNQPQHF | TGTGCCAGTAGTATAGGTACCGGGAGCAACAATCAGCCCCAGCATTTT
NA | 14 | NA | TRBJ2-7 | TRBV5-1 | CASSLLATTYEQYF | TGCGCCAGCAGCTTGCTAGCGACCACCTACGAGCAGTACTTC
TRBD2 | 16 | NA | TRBJ2-4 | TRBV9 | CASSVAAGGPPNIQYF | TGTGCCAGCAGCGTAGCGGCGGGAGGGCCCCCCAACATTCAGTACTTC
NA | 14 | NA | TRBJ2-7 | TRBV6-5 | CASSYSTSGDEQYF | TGTGCCAGCAGTTACTCGACCTCAGGGGATGAGCAGTACTTC
TRBD1 | 17 | NA | TRBJ2-7 | TRBV7-6 | CASSLLYSRGQSYEQYF | TGTGCCAGCAGCTTACTCTATTCTAGGGGACAGTCCTACGAGCAGTACTTC
TRBD2 | 16 | once | TRBJ2-7 | TRBV13 | CASSRRTSGRLNEQYF | TGTGCCAGCAGCAGAAGGACTAGCGGGAGGTTGAACGAGCAGTACTTC
NA | 15 | once | TRBJ2-7 | TRBV11-3 | CASSLGAGISYEQYF | TGTGCCAGCAGCTTAGGAGCGGGCATATCCTACGAGCAGTACTTC
TRBD1 | 13 | NA | TRBJ1-2 | TRBV24-1 | CATSQGVDYGYTF | TGTGCCACCAGTCAGGGGGTAGACTATGGCTACACCTTC
NA | 15 | NA | TRBJ2-1 | TRBV5-4 | CASSKPGAFHNEQFF | TGTGCCAGCAGCAAACCAGGTGCCTTCCACAATGAGCAGTTCTTC
NA | 15 | NA | TRBJ2-7 | TRBV3-1/TRBV3-2 | CASSQTPATYYEQYF | TGTGCCAGCAGCCAAACCCCCGCCACTTACTACGAGCAGTACTTC
NA | 15 | NA | TRBJ1-1 | TRBV4-1 | CASSHPGHKNTEAFF | TGCGCCAGCAGCCACCCGGGACACAAGAACACTGAAGCTTTCTTT
TRBD2 | 16 | NA | TRBJ2-2 | TRBV7-6 | CASSLDPSGRAGELFF | TGTGCCAGCAGCTTAGATCCCAGCGGGAGGGCCGGGGAGCTGTTTTTT
NA | 15 | NA | TRBJ2-7 | TRBV5-5 | CASSLEQVSSYEQYF | TGTGCCAGCAGCTTGGAACAGGTGAGCTCCTACGAGCAGTACTTC
TRBD1 | 16 | NA | TRBJ2-5 | TRBV6-5 | CASSYSRDRGRETQYF | TGTGCCAGCAGTTACTCGAGGGACAGGGGGCGGGAGACCCAGTACTTC
NA | 13 | once | TRBJ2-1 | TRBV3-1/TRBV3-2 | CASSLLLAGEIFF | TGTGCCAGCAGCCTACTCCTGGCAGGGGAGATTTTCTTC
TRBD1 | 19 | NA | TRBJ2-2 | TRBV7-8 | CASSQRQGARGGRTGELFF | TGTGCCAGCAGCCAGAGACAGGGGGCGCGGGGTGGTAGGACCGGGGAGCTGTTTTTT
NA | 15 | NA | TRBJ1-1 | TRBV9 | CASSVNARGNTEAFF | TGTGCCAGCAGCGTAAATGCCAGGGGGAACACTGAAGCTTTCTTT
TRBD2 | 16 | once | TRBJ2-1 | TRBV30 | CAWSKAGGITYNEQFF | TGTGCCTGGAGTAAAGCGGGAGGGATCACCTACAATGAGCAGTTCTTC
NA | 16 | NA | TRBJ2-1 | TRBV28 | CASTFPGSASVSEQFF | TGTGCCAGCACTTTCCCTGGGAGTGCTAGCGTTAGTGAGCAGTTCTTC
NA | 14 | NA | TRBJ2-2 | TRBV9 | CASTRQTNTGELFF | TGTGCCAGCACCAGACAGACGAACACCGGGGAGCTGTTTTTT
TRBD2 | 15 | NA | TRBJ2-7 | TRBV5-1 | CASSYDSGSFGEQYF | TGCGCCAGCAGCTACGATAGCGGGAGCTTTGGGGAGCAGTACTTC
NA | 14 | many | TRBJ2-7 | TRBV7-2 | CASSLDSVNYEQYF | TGTGCCAGCAGCTTAGATTCGGTTAACTACGAGCAGTACTTC
NA | 18 | NA | TRBJ2-1 | TRBV7-3 | CASSLTPLRGHSYNEQFF | TGTGCCAGCAGCTTAACCCCCTTGCGGGGCCACTCCTACAATGAGCAGTTCTTC
NA | 19 | NA | TRBJ1-4 | TRBV5-6 | CASSLTMGDRALRRGKLFF | TGTGCCAGCAGTTTGACCATGGGAGACCGCGCGCTCCGTCGGGGAAAACTGTTTTTT
TRBD2 | 15 | NA | TRBJ2-2 | TRBV19 | CASRYSGINTGELFF | TGTGCCAGCCGATATAGCGGGATCAACACCGGGGAGCTGTTTTTT
TRBD1 | 15 | NA | TRBJ2-7 | TRBV19 | CASSTPGTGSHEQYF | TGTGCCAGTAGTACCCCCGGGACAGGGAGTCACGAGCAGTACTTC
TRBD2 | 15 | once | TRBJ2-3 | TRBV3-1/TRBV3-2 | CASVGSGRSADTQYF | TGTGCCAGCGTTGGTAGCGGGAGAAGTGCAGATACGCAGTATTTT
NA | 13 | NA | TRBJ1-1 | TRBV12-3/TRBV12-4 | CASSFRGNTEAFF | TGTGCCAGCAGTTTCAGGGGGAACACTGAAGCTTTCTTT
NA | 14 | few | TRBJ1-2 | TRBV10-1 | CASSPEGTTRGYTF | TGCGCCAGCAGTCCTGAGGGTACCACTAGGGGCTACACCTTC
TRBD2 | 17 | NA | TRBJ2-2 | TRBV20-1 | CSASRGAGGLNTGELFF | TGCAGTGCTAGTAGGGGAGCGGGAGGGCTTAACACCGGGGAGCTGTTTTTT
TRBD1 | 15 | NA | TRBJ1-2 | TRBV6-5 | CASREGQGSNYGYTF | TGTGCCAGCAGGGAGGGACAGGGAAGTAACTATGGCTACACCTTC
NA | 12 | NA | TRBJ2-1 | TRBV4-3 | CASSRLGTEQFF | TGCGCCAGCAGCCGCCTAGGAACTGAGCAGTTCTTC
NA | 12 | NA | TRBJ1-1 | TRBV19 | CASSTRQFEAFF | TGTGCCAGTAGTACCAGACAGTTTGAAGCTTTCTTT
TRBD1 | 15 | NA | TRBJ2-7 | TRBV19 | CASSSTSGQGGRLYF | TGTGCCAGTAGCTCAACCTCGGGACAGGGCGGTAGGCTGTACTTC
TRBD2 | 16 | NA | TRBJ2-3 | TRBV7-3 | CASSPWGGRGTDTQYF | TGTGCCAGCAGTCCTTGGGGAGGGAGGGGCACAGATACGCAGTATTTT
NA | 14 | NA | TRBJ1-5 | TRBV27 | CASREYRSNQPQHF | TGTGCCAGCAGGGAGTACCGGAGCAATCAGCCCCAGCATTTT
TRBD1 | 15 | once | TRBJ2-1 | TRBV7-9 | CASSVGQGYYNEQFF | TGTGCCAGCAGCGTGGGACAGGGATACTACAATGAGCAGTTCTTC
NA | 9 | NA | TRBJ1-2 | TRBV10-1 | CASPLGYTF | TGCGCCAGTCCTCTCGGCTACACCTTC
NA | 13 | NA | TRBJ1-1 | TRBV7-9 | CASSFNLNTEAFF | TGTGCCAGCAGCTTTAACTTGAACACTGAAGCTTTCTTT
TRBD1 | 14 | NA | TRBJ2-7 | TRBV2 | CASMRDRGRDEQYF | TGTGCCAGCATGAGGGACAGGGGAAGGGACGAGCAGTACTTC